A selection of T cell receptor beta chains follows, all from one sample in a study of cytomegalovirus exposure and HLA in healthy donors. Assay: immunoSEQ multiplex PCR; the TCRdb copy retains only in-frame clones and omits some. The sample consists of 150,000 to 180,000 clones, 80% of them appearing once. Material for sequencing was PBMCs. The receptors shown here come from a woman aged 40 to 50 in good health and CMV-seropositive. The CDR3 runs from the conserved cysteine through the conserved F or W. A D gene is named only where the DNA matches it firmly. Not every row has a clone size; where given, it reads once, few, many or a size class.

clone_size cdr3_length j_call v_call d_call cdr3_nt cdr3_aa
NA 16 TRBJ2-4 TRBV15 NA TGTGCCACCAGCAGAGGTGAGCTACCTCAAAAAAACATTCAGTACTTC CATSRGELPQKNIQYF
once 12 TRBJ2-1 TRBV27 NA TGTGCCAGCTGCTCAGACTACAATGAGCAGTTCTTC CASCSDYNEQFF
NA 16 TRBJ2-5 TRBV30 TRBD2 TGTGCCTGGAGTTCCCCAGGACTAGCGGGAGGAGAGACCCAGTACTTC CAWSSPGLAGGETQYF
NA 13 TRBJ2-7 TRBV11-2 TRBD2 TGTGCCAGCAGCTTAGGGACTAGATACGAGCAGTACTTC CASSLGTRYEQYF
NA 13 TRBJ2-7 TRBV19 TRBD2 TGTGCCAGTAGTATAACGCCTAGCGGGAAGCAGTACTTC CASSITPSGKQYF
NA 15 TRBJ1-1 TRBV7-8 TRBD1 TGTGCCAGCAGCTCAACAGGGGGCTGGGACACTGAAGCTTTCTTT CASSSTGGWDTEAFF
NA 15 TRBJ1-5 TRBV5-1 NA TGCGCCAGCAGCTTGGCCGGACAGCTGAATCAGCCCCAGCATTTT CASSLAGQLNQPQHF
NA 17 TRBJ1-1 TRBV27 TRBD1 TGTGCCAGCGGACCCCGGGACAGGGGGCGGGCAAACACTGAAGCTTTCTTT CASGPRDRGRANTEAFF
NA 16 TRBJ2-1 TRBV6-5 NA TGTGCCAGCAGTTACCGCGGGAAAAGCTCCTACAATGAGCAGTTCTTC CASSYRGKSSYNEQFF
NA 14 TRBJ2-1 TRBV19 TRBD1 TGTGCCAGTAGAGGGGACAGGTACAGGGATGAGCAGTTCTTC CASRGDRYRDEQFF
NA 14 TRBJ2-7 TRBV7-9 NA TGTGCCAGCAGCTTAGGAACATCGTCCTACGAGCAGTACTTC CASSLGTSSYEQYF
NA 14 TRBJ2-7 TRBV2 TRBD2 TGTGCCAGCAGAGGACTAGCGGGACGCTACGAGCAGTACTTC CASRGLAGRYEQYF
NA 13 TRBJ1-5 TRBV6-1 NA TGTGCCAGCAGTGTCCAGGACAATCAGCCCCAGCATTTT CASSVQDNQPQHF
NA 15 TRBJ2-5 TRBV11-2 TRBD2 TGTGCCAGCCGCAAAAAAGCCCCTAGCGGGATGGCCCAGTACTTC CASRKKAPSGMAQYF
NA 15 TRBJ2-2 TRBV9 TRBD1 TGTGCCAGCAGCGTAGACGGGACAGTTCCCGGGGAGCTGTTTTTT CASSVDGTVPGELFF
NA 18 TRBJ1-4 TRBV11-2 TRBD1 TGTGCCAGCAGCCCAGGACAGGGTTGGGGGAGCGGTAATGAAAAACTGTTTTTT CASSPGQGWGSGNEKLFF
once 13 TRBJ2-2 TRBV6-4 NA TGTGCCAGCAGTGACAGGGGGAACGGGGAGCTGTTTTTT CASSDRGNGELFF